These 7 T cell receptor beta chains were all obtained from the same sample, sequenced in a study of T-cell reconstitution after alpha-beta-depleted transplantation in children. This sample's TCRbeta library carried unique molecular identifier barcodes. TCRdb re-derived calls from the PCR reads in MiXCR, one entry per CDR3 protein. In the table there are 700,000 to 950,000 distinct CDR3 sequences, 15% to 20% of which are singletons. This specimen was PBMCs, mostly from graft donor cells, taken 360 days after TCRalphabeta/CD19-depleted stem cell transplant. The receptors originated from a male patient aged 10 to 17 who had a stem cell transplant for acute lymphoblastic leukemia, so the T cells may come from the graft donor.

This clonotype turned up a few times. This chain connects TRBV6-5 to TRBJ2-7, with 11 bases matching TRBD1. Germline V lookup: CDR1 MNHEY, CDR2 SVGAGI. V trimming: 2 bases; J trimming: 7 bases; junction bases outside the gene matches: 1. The CDR3 loop spans 13 amino acids. CDR3 in DNA: TGTGCCAGCAGTTACGGGACAGGGGGAGAGCAGTACTTC. It encodes CASSYGTGGEQYF.

Many counts were recorded for this clonotype. V and J are TRBV5-1 and TRBJ2-1, with TRBD2 identical over 8 bases. Per the germline V gene, CDR1 is SGHRS and CDR2 is YFSETQ. V lost 4 bases, J lost 3 bases, and 6 bases stayed unmatched. The CDR3 has 15 residues. CDR3 coding DNA: TGCGCCAGCAGCCCAACGGGGACTAGCTACAATGAGCAGTTCTTC. The encoded protein is CASSPTGTSYNEQFF.

V usage is TRBV7-6 and J usage is TRBJ2-1; D ambiguous. Per the germline V gene, CDR1 is SGHVS and CDR2 is FNYEAQ. Trimming stripped 5 bases from V and 9 bases from J, with 17 bases between. This CDR3 region has 14 residues. CDR3 amino acids: CASSQRSLPGEQFF. The CDR3 DNA is TGTGCCAGCAGCCAACGTTCTCTTCCTGGTGAGCAGTTCTTC. The full variable domain, completed using reference TRBV7-6 and TRBJ2-1, is GAGVSQSPRYKVTKRGQDVALRCDPISGHVSLYWYRQALGQGPEFLTYFNYEAQQDKSGLPNDRFSAERPEGSISTLTIQRTEQRDSAMYRCASSQRSLPGEQFFGPGTRLTVL.

V usage is TRBV12-3 or TRBV12-4 and J usage is TRBJ2-2; D is possibly TRBD2 (5 bases). This CDR3 contains 15 residues. V was clipped by 6 bases and J by 1 base, with 12 bases between them. The chain's CDR3 is CASSLWTENTGELFF. CDR3 coding DNA: TGTGCCAGCAGCCTTTGGACTGAGAACACCGGGGAGCTGTTTTTT.

The chain couples TRBV11-2 to TRBJ2-3, with TRBD2 matching 11 bases. With V trimmed by 3 bases and J by 2 bases, 10 bases remained unmatched. Per germline, CDR1 SGHAT and CDR2 FQNNGV. The CDR3 totals 18 residues. The CDR3 is CASSFPDGLAGITDTQYF. The CDR3 coding sequence is TGTGCCAGCAGCTTCCCTGATGGACTAGCGGGCATCACAGATACGCAGTATTTT.

The genes are TRBV30 and TRBJ2-1; 10 positions agree with TRBD2. V trimming: 2 bases; J trimming: 7 bases; junction bases outside the gene matches: 5. CDR1 and CDR2 from the germline V gene are GTSNPN and SVGIG (reference sequence). The CDR3 has 14 residues. This CDR3 reads CAWSPSGSWNEQFF. The CDR3, as DNA: TGTGCCTGGAGTCCTAGCGGGAGTTGGAATGAGCAGTTCTTC.

The chain links TRBV5-1 to TRBJ1-1; D remains unclear. Germline CDR1 reads SGHRS; CDR2 reads YFSETQ. Trimming pared 0 bases from V and 4 bases from J, leaving 10 bases between. CDR3 length equals 14 residues. In DNA form, the CDR3 reads TGCGCCAGCAGCTTGGCCGCCGTCGGCACTGAAGCTTTCTTT. Translated, it gives CASSLAAVGTEAFF.